This TCR beta chain was sequenced during a study of graft-versus-host responses after intestinal transplantation. Study details: Recipients had transplants, and these were multivisceral, liver-intestinal, or isolated intestinal. The study gave all recipients anti-thymocyte globulin induction, then tacrolimus and steroids for approximately 3 years.

The protocol was immunoSEQ multiplex PCR, while the TCRdb copy is restricted to in-frame clones and leaves out a portion. The table has around 110,000 clones, over 75% seen once. About this clone: Its target is unknown.

The study's findings and limits: Those patients showing graft-donor T cell macrochimerism displayed high graft-versus-host to host-versus-graft clonal ratios in allografts.

V lost 1 base to trimming and J lost 1 base, with 11 bases between them. Germline values: CDR1 SGHKS, CDR2 YYEKEE (reference sequence). The CDR3 runs 15 residues. V is TRBV5-5 and J is TRBJ1-1; D ambiguous. This TCR derives from a human donor who received an intestinal transplant. The specimen was unstimulated CD4+ T cells sorted from spleen or lymph node cells, collected before intestinal transplant. CDR3 in DNA: TGTGCCAGCAGCTTGATGGTCCGGGGGAACACTGAAGCTTTCTTT. Its translation: CASSLMVRGNTEAFF.